This paragraph covers one T cell receptor (beta chain) sequence. Its target antigen remains unknown. The input lacks base qualities; no much larger clone sits a single base away. The sample is drawn from a study of CD8+ T cells in alopecia areata (dated by TCRdb to about 2018). Notes on the research overall: Treated patients were enrolled in an open-label pilot trial of oral tofacitinib at 5 to 10 mg twice daily for moderate-to-severe alopecia areata. Clonality in the scalp was compared among normal scalp (n=4), patchy alopecia areata scalp (n=8), and alopecia totalis/universalis scalp (n=8). RNA was obtained with the PAXgene miRNA kit for fixed scalp, the miRNeasy kit for PBMCs, and the RNeasy kit for mouse skin. Amplification of TCRbeta CDR3 regions was done by immunoSEQ multiplex PCR using 35 Vbeta forward primers and 13 Jbeta reverse primers. In humans, TCRbeta sequencing was performed on scalp tissue and on sorted CD4+ and CD8+ peripheral blood T cells from healthy controls and from patients with patchy or totalis/universalis alopecia areata. Biopsies were taken from tofacitinib-treated patients at baseline and again at 4 and 24 weeks into treatment, and several of those patients also had a later scalp biopsy. Patients received tofacitinib for 6 to 18 months and were then followed off drug for 6 months to check for delayed response and recurrence. In treated patients, disease severity was measured using the SALT score, which gives the percentage of scalp surface area affected. The study used high-throughput TCRbeta sequencing to examine T cell clonal expansion in alopecia areata, in both the C3H/HeJ mouse model and human patients.

Results and caveats for the whole study, not just this receptor: Lesional scalp, especially in alopecia totalis/universalis, showed higher clonality and more expanded CD8+ clones than normal scalp, suggesting antigenic drive. With tofacitinib, both scalp clonality and the number of expanded CD8+ clones among the top 100 scalp clones went down significantly. Unlike mouse skin, which is dominated by gammadelta T cells, normal human skin has resident alphabeta T cells that are also sequenced, and this complicates analysis of the scalp TCR repertoire. Compared with mice, TCR sequences shared between patients were less clear, possibly partly because of HLA diversity across the patient population. Because the treated cohort was small and had just a single nonresponder, larger studies are needed to establish links between baseline CD8+ expansion and response. Many expanded lesional clones persisted in scalp and blood during tofacitinib treatment, which may partly explain relapse after stopping treatment.

The library was generated by the immunoSEQ multiplex PCR assay. To provide template for TCR sequencing, every sample had RNA extracted and reverse transcribed into cDNA. First-strand cDNA was synthesized with SuperScript III using a 2:1 mix of oligo-dT and random hexamers. Amplification bias was assessed with a synthetic immune receptor repertoire, and residual bias was removed computationally. The study's processing was this. After raw reads were preprocessed to remove errors, the CDR3 was defined following IMGT conventions as running from the conserved cysteine to phenylalanine. Clonality was computed by normalizing Shannon entropy by log2 of the number of productive unique TCRs and subtracting the result from 1. Whether scalp clones were CD4 or CD8 was inferred by matching scalp TCRbeta sequences against CD4 and CD8 repertoires sorted from blood. In its TCRdb copy, this immuneACCESS table keeps in-frame sequences only and misses some clones. Where compared with another copy, unresolved V genes explain less than half of these, and the others have no known cause. V and J calls and clone size are given by that table; D and trimming were obtained from the DNA. The sample table records fewer than 350,000 clones; over 45% of these occur just once. The ten most abundant clones make up about 1.8% of the sample.

Trimming costs V 1 base and J 3 bases, and their ends lie 16 bases apart. There are 17 amino acids in the CDR3, from cysteine to phenylalanine inclusive. Left in the record is the CDR3 DNA by itself, 51 bases read in frame from the first base. The germline V gene encodes CDR1 MGHRA and CDR2 YSYEKL. The sample's time point label, decoded: about 25 weeks on oral tofacitinib. The treatment or condition label of this sample denotes: oral pan-JAK inhibitor, 5-10 mg twice daily. From alopecia areata patients, peripheral blood was collected along with lesional scalp punch biopsies. PBMCs were isolated by density centrifugation and stained for CD3, CD4 and CD8, and CD4+ and CD8+ T cells were sorted on a FACSAria.

Source: CD4+ T cells sorted from blood, taken at week 24, from a patient treated with tofacitinib. This clonotype was sampled from a human donor with alopecia areata. The chain couples TRBV4-1 to TRBJ2-1; tentative D gene TRBD2, with 6 bases matching. The bases are TGCGCCAGCAGCCAAGCGTGGCGGGACCGGATCTACAATGAGCAGTTCTTC. It encodes CASSQAWRDRIYNEQFF.